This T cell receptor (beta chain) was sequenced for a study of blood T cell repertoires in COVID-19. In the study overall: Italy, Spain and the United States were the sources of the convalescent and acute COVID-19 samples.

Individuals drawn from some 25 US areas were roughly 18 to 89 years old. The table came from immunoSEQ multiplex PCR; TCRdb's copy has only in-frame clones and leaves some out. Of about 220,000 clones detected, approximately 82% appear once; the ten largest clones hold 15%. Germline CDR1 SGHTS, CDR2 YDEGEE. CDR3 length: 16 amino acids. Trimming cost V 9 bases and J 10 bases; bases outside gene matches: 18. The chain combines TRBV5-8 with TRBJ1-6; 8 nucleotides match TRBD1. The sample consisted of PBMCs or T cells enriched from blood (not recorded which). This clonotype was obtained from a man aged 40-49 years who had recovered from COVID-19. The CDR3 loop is CATGRVVTGASSPLHF. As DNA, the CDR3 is TGTGCCACTGGACGAGTAGTGACAGGGGCTTCCTCACCCCTCCACTTT.